These T cell receptor beta chains were read from a single sample in a study of OX40 agonist ivuxolimab in advanced cancers. Here immunoSEQ multiplex PCR was the method, and the copy in TCRdb shows in-frame clones only, minus some. This table has about 53,000 clones, 84% appearing once. Sequencing used CD4+ or CD8+ T cells sorted from blood, obtained in a trial of the OX40 agonist ivuxolimab. Receptor source: an adult with an advanced solid tumor such as melanoma, head and neck, liver or kidney cancer. Each CDR3 is given with its conserved first and last residue. Fields, in order: J gene, V gene, D gene, CDR3 protein. D genes are given only for firm matches.

>TRBJ2-3|TRBV6-4|.
CASSDMGGSFSDTQYF
>TRBJ1-4|TRBV7-6|.
CASSLTGLKEKLFF
>TRBJ1-4|TRBV10-2|.
CASSESGATNEKLFF
>TRBJ1-3|TRBV7-8|.
CASSNYRESSGNTIYF
>TRBJ2-2|TRBV6-6|.
CASSYGQDNTGELFF
>TRBJ2-1|TRBV11-3|.
CASSFDRHNEQFF
>TRBJ2-2|TRBV28|TRBD2
CASSSLGLAGGTGELFF
>TRBJ2-7|TRBV27|.
CASSLPSTGIGEQYF
>TRBJ2-7|TRBV7-2|.
CASSSSPGPAYEQYF
>TRBJ1-1|TRBV19|.
CASTAPGAAEAFF
>TRBJ2-2|TRBV11-3|.
CASSYLGGNTGELFF
>TRBJ1-2|TRBV14|.
CASSQARIGYGYTF
>TRBJ2-1|TRBV5-1|.
CASSEVGNEQFF
>TRBJ1-2|TRBV5-1|.
CASSLGRRTSREVDNYGYTF
>TRBJ2-7|TRBV19|TRBD1
CASRTGTYEQYF
>TRBJ2-7|TRBV27|TRBD1
CASSPSQGTGQPTYEQYF
>TRBJ1-2|TRBV6-5|TRBD1
CASSLGQGVGGYTF
>TRBJ2-7|TRBV7-2|.
CASSLISEQYF
>TRBJ2-6|TRBV7-8|.
CASSYPRGPGANVLTF
>TRBJ2-5|TRBV11-2|TRBD2
CASSLEMSGTLRRETQYF
>TRBJ2-1|TRBV27|TRBD2
CASSSLAGVHNEQFF
>TRBJ1-4|TRBV30|TRBD1
CAASGQAAANEKLFF
>TRBJ1-2|TRBV11-2|.
CASSLDRAVGGYTF
>TRBJ2-7|TRBV6-8|.
CASSPTSRRTYEQYF
>TRBJ1-5|TRBV10-1|.
CASSERPGQPQHF
>TRBJ2-1|TRBV6-1|TRBD2
CASSGVTSGTFYNEQFF
>TRBJ2-5|TRBV7-7|TRBD2
CASSPSGRARETQYF
>TRBJ1-2|TRBV21-1|.
CASSKGGGRDYGYTF
>TRBJ2-5|TRBV5-6|TRBD2
CASSLPRLAIEETQYF
>TRBJ2-3|TRBV4-2|TRBD2
CASSQEGRAFVDTQYF
>TRBJ1-1|TRBV15|TRBD1
CATSREGTGGHLNTEAFF
>TRBJ2-7|TRBV11-3|.
CASSLATGLYEQYF
>TRBJ1-1|TRBV2|.
CASTVRRSVAEAFF
>TRBJ2-5|TRBV5-1|.
CASSLVGSQETQYF
>TRBJ1-6|TRBV28|.
CASSLPQGDHNSPLHF
>TRBJ2-3|TRBV7-9|TRBD2
CASSPSLAGILGDTQYF
>TRBJ2-5|TRBV12-5|TRBD2
CASGAPTGGETQYF
>TRBJ2-1|TRBV7-2|.
CASSLIPGQGEQFF
>TRBJ2-7|TRBV4-3|TRBD2
CASSQDILAGPTGNEQYF
>TRBJ2-7|TRBV7-2|TRBD2
CASSLGLAGGSYEQYF
>.|TRBV6-6|.
CASRDTYEQYF